The 21 T cell receptor beta chains below were found in one sample sequenced in a study of radiotherapy plus CTLA-4 blockade in lung cancer. The method was immunoSEQ multiplex PCR; TCRdb's version includes in-frame clones alone and lacks a portion of them. This table has about 62,000 clones, about 72% appearing once. The material was peripheral blood, obtained from a patient treated with radiotherapy plus ipilimumab. These TCRs come from a human donor with non-small cell lung cancer who had a complete response to radiotherapy plus ipilimumab.

V and J are TRBV6-5 and TRBJ1-4, with D unclear. From germline, CDR1 is MNHEY and CDR2 SVGAGI. With 0 bases removed from V and 8 bases from J, the gap between germline ends came to 10 bases. The CDR3 runs 14 residues. CDR3 sequence (DNA): TGTGCCAGCAGTTACTCGAGGGAAGGCGAAAAACTGTTTTTT. It yields the protein CASSYSREGEKLFF.

The sample holds a few counts of this clone. The gene calls are TRBV19 and TRBJ1-5; maybe TRBD1 (6 bases). Germline CDR1 is LNHDA and CDR2 is SQIVND (reference sequence). Between the trimmed V and J ends, which lost 7 bases and 4 bases, there was a span of 14 bases. This CDR3 spans 14 amino acids. CDR3 region: CASTQDRENQPQHF. The DNA for the CDR3 is TGTGCCAGTACCCAGGACAGAGAGAATCAGCCCCAGCATTTT.

The V gene is TRBV6-1, the J gene TRBJ1-5; 8 bases are a match to TRBD1. The V and J ends lost 5 bases and 3 bases, in that order; junction bases with no gene match: 6. The CDR3 loop spans 15 amino acids. Germline assignment: CDR1 MNHNS and CDR2 SASEGT. CDR3 protein: CASSPDRGVNQPQHF. In nucleotides, the CDR3 is TGTGCCAGCAGTCCCGACAGGGGAGTCAATCAGCCCCAGCATTTT.

In this sample, this clone turned up once. The chain is built from TRBV11-2 and TRBJ1-5; 11 nucleotides align to TRBD1. The CDR3 has 15 amino acids. Germline CDR1 is SGHAT and CDR2 is FQNNGV. Germline trimming cut 2 bases from V and 6 bases from J; bases unmatched to any gene: 3. CDR3 amino acids: CASSLYGTGGQPQHF. The CDR3 DNA sequence: TGTGCCAGCAGCTTATACGGGACAGGGGGTCAGCCCCAGCATTTT. The variable domain in full, completed from reference TRBV11-2 and TRBJ1-5, reads EAGVAQSPRYKIIEKRQSVAFWCNPISGHATLYWYQQILGQGPKLLIQFQNNGVVDDSQLPKDRFSAERLKGVDSTLKIQPAKLEDSAVYLCASSLYGTGGQPQHFGDGTRLSIL.

V gene TRBV6-5 combines with J gene TRBJ1-1; 9 positions match TRBD1. The CDR3 runs 15 residues. Germline trimming cut 7 bases from V and 4 bases from J; bases unmatched to any gene: 10. Germline loops: CDR1 MNHEY, CDR2 SVGAGI. CDR3 in DNA: TGTGCCAGCATAGGCGGAGGGACAGGGAGCACTGAAGCTTTCTTT. Its translation: CASIGGGTGSTEAFF.

The chain has TRBV9 and TRBJ1-1, with 9 bases matching TRBD1. The germline CDR1 and CDR2 sequences are SGDLS and YYNGEE. The CDR3 extends over 16 amino acids. The J segment lost 8 bases and the V segment lost 3 bases, leaving 14 bases of the junction unmatched. The CDR3 nucleotides read TGTGCCAGCAGCGCCCGAAACGGGGACAGGGCTTCGGAAGCTTTCTTT. It codes for CASSARNGDRASEAFF.

This rearrangement joins TRBV7-2 to TRBJ2-6, with D tentatively TRBD2 (5 bases). V dropped 5 bases and J dropped 2 bases, with 7 bases sitting between them. CDR3 size: 14 residues. Germline V gives CDR1 SGHTA, CDR2 FQGNSA. CDR3 region: CASSLGTGANVLTF. The CDR3 coding sequence is TGTGCCAGCAGCCTCGGGACTGGGGCCAACGTCCTGACTTTC.

This chain connects TRBV27 to TRBJ2-2; D is possibly TRBD2 (6 bases). From germline, CDR1 is MNHEY and CDR2 SMNVEV (reference sequence). CDR3 length: 15 amino acids. Trimming took 0 bases from V and 8 from J, leaving 13 bases between them. The CDR3 is CASSLSGRRGGELFF. DNA for the CDR3: TGTGCCAGCAGTTTATCGGGGCGGAGGGGAGGGGAGCTGTTTTTT.

This chain joins TRBV6-6 and TRBJ2-7; a possible D gene is TRBD1 (6 bases). The ends were cut back, 2 bases at V and 1 base at J, with 12 bases in the middle. The germline CDR1 and CDR2 sequences are MNHNY and SVGAGI (reference sequence). The CDR3 is made up of 15 amino acids. The DNA of the CDR3 is TGTGCCAGCAGTTACGGGGGACACCGATCCTACGAGCAGTACTTC. As protein: CASSYGGHRSYEQYF.

The CDR3 DNA is TGTGCCAGCAGTTACCGACCCAACAGGGCCCATGAGCAGTTCTTC. Amino acids: CASSYRPNRAHEQFF. The chain combines TRBV6-6 with TRBJ2-1; a weak D match, TRBD1 (6 bases). Trimming removed 2 bases from V and 8 bases from J, with 16 bases in between. There are 15 residues in the CDR3. Germline assignment: CDR1 MNHNY and CDR2 SVGAGI (reference sequence).

This clone was found once. V and J are TRBV18 and TRBJ1-2; 9 nucleotides agree with TRBD1. The CDR3 sequence is 15 residues long. CDR1 and CDR2 (germline): KGHSH, LQKENI. V lost 3 bases to trimming and J lost 10 bases; unmatched junction nucleotides: 12. The CDR3 sequence is CASSPSAKQGADYTF. The CDR3 DNA reads as TGTGCCAGCTCACCGTCAGCTAAACAGGGGGCTGACTACACCTTC.

V is TRBV27 and J is TRBJ2-4; possible D gene TRBD1, 6 bases. Looked up from germline, CDR1 is MNHEY and CDR2 is SMNVEV (reference sequence). The CDR3 is made up of 15 amino acids. Trimming took 6 bases from V and 1 from J, leaving 13 bases between them. This CDR3 reads CASRGSGVAKNIQYF. The CDR3 DNA reads as TGTGCCAGCAGAGGGTCAGGGGTGGCCAAAAACATTCAGTACTTC.

The chain has TRBV19 and TRBJ1-6, with no clear D. Trimming pared 3 bases from V and 6 bases from J, leaving 6 bases between. The CDR3 totals 13 residues. From germline, CDR1 is LNHDA and CDR2 SQIVND (reference sequence). The CDR3 reads CASSIFSNSPLHF. The CDR3 DNA reads TGTGCCAGTAGTATCTTCTCTAATTCACCCCTCCACTTT.

The J gene is TRBJ1-5, the V gene TRBV19; 10 bases match TRBD1. This CDR3 comprises 15 residues. V trimming: 5 bases; J trimming: 4 bases; junction bases outside the gene matches: 5. The V gene's germline CDR1 is LNHDA and CDR2 SQIVND (reference sequence). The CDR3 DNA reads as TGTGCCAGTAGTTGGGACAGGGGAGGAAATCAGCCCCAGCATTTT. Translated: CASSWDRGGNQPQHF.

The chain carries TRBV7-2 and TRBJ1-4; 10 bases are a match to TRBD1. V lost 3 bases, J lost 8 bases, and 3 bases stayed unmatched. There are 14 residues in the CDR3. CDR1 and CDR2 from the germline V gene are SGHTA and FQGNSA. CDR3 loop: CASSLDRGGEKLFF. In DNA, the CDR3 is TGTGCCAGCAGCTTGGACAGGGGGGGGGAAAAACTGTTTTTT. Variable domain in full (rest from reference TRBV7-2 and TRBJ1-4): GAGVSQSPSNKVTEKGKDVELRCDPISGHTALYWYRQSLGQGLEFLIYFQGNSAPDKSGLPSDRFSAERTGGSVSTLTIQRTQQEDSAVYLCASSLDRGGEKLFFGSGTQLSVL.

Relative to its sample, this clone is medium-sized (0.01 to 0.1%). This chain connects TRBV7-9 to TRBJ1-1; tentatively, D is TRBD1 (6 bases). This CDR3 is 14 amino acids long. The germline V gene has CDR1 SEHNR and CDR2 FQNEAQ (reference sequence). V dropped 5 bases and J dropped 5 bases, with 15 bases sitting between them. As DNA, the CDR3 is TGTGCCAGCAGCCCAAAACAGGGACTAACTGAAGCTTTCTTT. Translation gives CASSPKQGLTEAFF.

The chain links TRBV28 to TRBJ1-2; D is possibly TRBD1 (5 bases). The V end was cut by 3 bases, the J end by 7 bases, with 9 bases between. The V gene's germline CDR1 is MDHEN and CDR2 SYDVKM. The CDR3 is made up of 12 amino acids. CDR3 residues: CASSFFRGGYTF. The CDR3 bases are TGTGCCAGCAGTTTTTTTAGGGGTGGCTACACCTTC.

This clone was counted a few times. This chain connects TRBV19 to TRBJ2-2; the D is unclear. The germline V gene encodes CDR1 LNHDA and CDR2 SQIVND (reference sequence). The V end lost 6 bases, the J end lost 5 bases, and 7 bases lay between the germline ends. The CDR3 extends over 12 amino acids. CDR3 sequence reads: CASRVLTGELFF. The DNA of the CDR3 is TGTGCCAGTAGGGTTCTAACCGGGGAGCTGTTTTTT.

This chain uses TRBV2 with TRBJ2-1, with D hard to call. CDR3 size: 14 residues. V shed 8 bases and J shed 9 bases, with 20 bases lying between them. Germline V gene lookup returns CDR1 SNHLY and CDR2 FYNNEI. CDR3 nucleotide sequence: TGTGCCAGCCTACAGATATCGCGTGGGTTTGAGCAGTTCTTC. Translated, it gives CASLQISRGFEQFF.

To note about this clone: The junction shows a germline mismatch at one end, possibly a read error. This chain joins TRBV28 and TRBJ1-6, with D perhaps matching TRBD1 (5 bases). CDR3 length: 12 amino acids. The germline V gene encodes CDR1 MDHEN and CDR2 SYDVKM. CDR3 nucleotide sequence: TGTGCCAGCAGGTCGACAGATTCACTCCTCCACTTT. Its translation: CASRSTDSLLHF.

This clone has a handful of counts. The rearrangement links TRBV7-9 to TRBJ2-7; TRBD2 matches at 7 bases. Trimming took 5 bases from V and 3 from J; bases not matched to a gene: 4. The CDR3 is 13 amino acids. CDR1 is SEHNR and CDR2 is FQNEAQ in the germline V gene (reference sequence). CDR3 coding DNA: TGTGCCAGCAGCGCAACTAGCGACTACGAGCAGTACTTC. This sequence encodes CASSATSDYEQYF.